The 24 T cell receptor beta chains reported below all come from one sample, sequenced in a study of T cell responses to AZD1222 COVID-19 vaccine. Clones were read by immunoSEQ multiplex PCR, and TCRdb kept only the in-frame ones, dropping some. The table has about 110,000 clones, approximately 89% seen once. The sample was peripheral blood, taken on day 0 of MenACWY control vaccination. The receptors originated from an adult in good health.

The chain uses TRBV5-1 and TRBJ2-7; 7 bases align to TRBD1. Per germline, CDR1 SGHRS and CDR2 YFSETQ. The CDR3 is made up of 14 amino acids. V shed 2 bases and J 1 base; nucleotides not matched to a gene: 3. In DNA form, the CDR3 reads TGCGCCAGCAGCTTAATGACAGGGTCCTACGAGCAGTACTTC. It yields the protein CASSLMTGSYEQYF. The whole variable domain, filled in from reference TRBV5-1 and TRBJ2-7, reads KAGVTQTPRYLIKTRGQQVTLSCSPISGHRSVSWYQQTPGQGLQFLFEYFSETQRNKGNFPGRFSGRQFSNSRSEMNVSTLELGDSALYLCASSLMTGSYEQYFGPGTRLTVT.

V usage is TRBV5-1 and J usage is TRBJ1-2; D is ambiguous. The CDR3 has 16 amino acids. Germline values: CDR1 SGHRS, CDR2 YFSETQ. Trimming left V 0 bases short and J 7 bases short, with 19 bases between. The CDR3 DNA reads as TGCGCCAGCAGCTTGGCCGGGAACCCCGGATGGGCTGGCTACACCTTC. Its translation: CASSLAGNPGWAGYTF.

V usage is TRBV28 and J usage is TRBJ1-2; TRBD1 matches at 7 bases. CDR1 MDHEN and CDR2 SYDVKM come from the germline V gene. The CDR3 has 13 amino acids. V trimming: 8 bases; J trimming: 3 bases; junction bases outside the gene matches: 6. This CDR3 is CASQGGGYYGYTF. DNA of the CDR3: TGTGCCAGCCAGGGGGGGGGTTACTATGGCTACACCTTC.

The rearrangement links TRBV4-1 to TRBJ2-7; 9 bases agree with TRBD1. The CDR3 is 15 residues long. J was trimmed by 5 bases and V by 2 bases; bases with no gene match: 7. Germline CDR1 reads MGHRA; CDR2 reads YSYEKL. This chain's CDR3 is CASSQTGTGSDEQYF. In DNA, the CDR3 is TGCGCCAGCAGCCAAACCGGGACAGGGTCTGACGAGCAGTACTTC.

The chain carries TRBV5-4 and TRBJ2-6, with D possibly matching TRBD1 (5 bases). The CDR3 extends over 16 amino acids. Germline assignment: CDR1 SGHNT and CDR2 YYREEE (reference sequence). Trimming stripped 0 bases from V and 3 bases from J, with 10 bases between. The CDR3 reads CASSLGTPYGANVLTF. The CDR3 bases are TGTGCCAGCAGCTTGGGGACACCGTATGGGGCCAACGTCCTGACTTTC.

The genes are TRBV5-5 and TRBJ1-4; 8 nucleotides line up with TRBD1. The V gene end was trimmed by 2 bases and the J gene end by 8 bases; junction bases not matched to a gene: 5. The germline CDR1 and CDR2 sequences are SGHKS and YYEKEE (reference sequence). The CDR3 covers 14 residues. The CDR3 nucleotides read TGTGCCAGCAGCTTCTTCGACAGGGGAGAAAAACTGTTTTTT. This translates into CASSFFDRGEKLFF. Complete variable domain (other parts from reference TRBV5-5 and TRBJ1-4): DAGVTQSPTHLIKTRGQQVTLRCSPISGHKSVSWYQQVLGQGPQFIFQYYEKEERGRGNFPDRFSARQFPNYSSELNVNALLLGDSALYLCASSFFDRGEKLFFGSGTQLSVL.

The gene calls are TRBV5-8 and TRBJ2-7, with 7 bases fitting TRBD1. The CDR3 consists of 14 residues. Germline trimming cut 4 bases from V and 3 bases from J; bases unmatched to any gene: 7. Germline CDR1 reads SGHTS; CDR2 reads YDEGEE. The CDR3 region has the DNA TGTGCCAGCAGCCTGACAGGGATCCGCTACGAGCAGTACTTC. This translates into CASSLTGIRYEQYF.

The chain combines TRBV7-9 with TRBJ1-4; TRBD1 might be the D (6 bases). CDR3 length equals 17 residues. Per the germline V gene, CDR1 is SEHNR and CDR2 is FQNEAQ (reference sequence). V was trimmed by 3 bases and J by 3 bases, leaving 17 bases between them. The CDR3: CASSLGPTGGANEKLFF. CDR3 DNA sequence: TGTGCCAGCAGCTTGGGACCGACAGGAGGGGCTAATGAAAAACTGTTTTTT.

The chain joins TRBV15 to TRBJ1-3; no definite D call. The CDR3 length is 15 residues. V dropped 3 bases and J dropped 0 bases, with 9 bases sitting between them. The germline gives CDR1 LNHNV, CDR2 YYDKDF (reference sequence). This chain's CDR3 is CATSSYTDSGNTIYF. CDR3 nucleotides: TGTGCCACCAGCAGCTACACCGACTCTGGAAACACCATATATTTT.

The table lists this clone with a count of one. This chain connects TRBV7-6 to TRBJ1-3; a weak D match, TRBD1 (5 bases). Germline lookup yields CDR1 SGHVS and CDR2 FNYEAQ. The CDR3 runs to 16 residues. V lost 1 base and J 2 bases, leaving 12 bases between the germline ends. In nucleotides, the CDR3 is TGTGCCAGCAGCTTAGGGCGGGGGGAAGCTGGAAACACCATATATTTT. It codes for CASSLGRGEAGNTIYF.

The rearrangement uses TRBV5-4 and TRBJ1-1, with D tentatively TRBD1 (5 bases). CDR1 and CDR2 (germline): SGHNT, YYREEE (reference sequence). CDR3 length equals 13 residues. V lost 4 bases and J lost 1, with 8 bases in between. Here the CDR3 DNA reads TGTGCCAGCAGCGGGGGAGAGAACACTGAAGCTTTCTTT. Amino acids: CASSGGENTEAFF.

The V gene is TRBV11-3, the J gene TRBJ2-6; D is undetermined. Trimming pared 1 base from V and 2 bases from J, leaving 9 bases between. CDR1 SGHNT and CDR2 YENEEA come from the germline V gene. This CDR3 has 16 residues. This CDR3 is CASSLGGSTGANVLTF. The CDR3 nucleotides read TGTGCCAGCAGCTTAGGGGGATCGACTGGGGCCAACGTCCTGACTTTC.

The V call is TRBV5-1, the J call TRBJ2-3; 12 nucleotides align to TRBD2. The CDR3 consists of 16 residues. Germline V gene sequence: CDR1 SGHRS, CDR2 YFSETQ. Trimming took 0 bases from V and 2 from J; bases not matched to a gene: 1. The CDR3 here is CASSLGLAGVTDTQYF. DNA for the CDR3: TGCGCCAGCAGCTTGGGACTAGCGGGGGTCACAGATACGCAGTATTTT.

The V gene is TRBV4-1, the J gene TRBJ2-2; the match to TRBD1 covers 7 bases. V lost 0 bases and J lost 3; bases outside the gene matches: 1. The CDR3 runs 15 residues. Germline V CDR1 and CDR2: MGHRA, YSYEKL. As DNA, the CDR3 is TGCGCCAGCAGCCAAGAAGGGACAGACACCGGGGAGCTGTTTTTT. Translation gives CASSQEGTDTGELFF.

The chain links TRBV19 to TRBJ1-5, with D unclear. The CDR3 totals 14 residues. CDR1 and CDR2 (germline): LNHDA, SQIVND (reference sequence). V lost 5 bases and J 0 bases, leaving 8 bases between the germline ends. The CDR3 nucleotides read TGTGCCAGTAGTTGGAGGGATAGCAATCAGCCCCAGCATTTT. Translation: CASSWRDSNQPQHF.

The V call is TRBV10-1, the J call TRBJ2-1; 8 nucleotides line up with TRBD1. CDR3 length: 16 amino acids. The ends lost 2 bases at V and 7 bases at J; junction bases unmatched: 10. Germline V gives CDR1 WNHNN, CDR2 SYGVQD (reference sequence). The CDR3 sequence: CASSERRDRQSNEQFF. The CDR3 bases are TGCGCCAGCAGTGAGAGGAGGGACAGGCAGAGTAATGAGCAGTTCTTC.

The chain uses TRBV7-9 and TRBJ1-4; no firm D call. The CDR3 runs to 16 residues. Germline CDR1 and CDR2: SEHNR and FQNEAQ (reference sequence). V gave up 7 bases and J gave up 0 bases, with 15 bases separating them. The CDR3 reads CASTQDVTATNEKLFF. In DNA form, the CDR3 reads TGTGCCAGCACCCAGGACGTAACTGCAACTAATGAAAAACTGTTTTTT. The entire variable domain, with the rest obtained from reference TRBV7-9 and TRBJ1-4, is as follows: DTGVSQNPRHKITKRGQNVTFRCDPISEHNRLYWYRQTLGQGPEFLTYFQNEAQLEKSRLLSDRFSAERPKGSFSTLEIQRTEQGDSAMYLCASTQDVTATNEKLFFGSGTQLSVL.

This chain uses TRBV4-1 with TRBJ2-1; D is uncertain. The CDR3 covers 15 residues. Trimming pared 0 bases from V and 3 bases from J, leaving 9 bases between. CDR1 and CDR2 (germline): MGHRA, YSYEKL. The CDR3 nucleotides read TGCGCCAGCAGCCAAGAGTGGCCTTACTACAATGAGCAGTTCTTC. As protein: CASSQEWPYYNEQFF.

The genes are TRBV5-1 and TRBJ2-7, with 9 bases aligning to TRBD1. Trimming took 4 bases from V and 5 from J; bases not matched to a gene: 7. The CDR3 is made up of 14 amino acids. The germline V gene has CDR1 SGHRS and CDR2 YFSETQ. The CDR3, as DNA: TGCGCCAGCAGCCCCCGGACAGGGGCCCACGAGCAGTACTTC. Amino acids: CASSPRTGAHEQYF.

The rearrangement links TRBV7-9 to TRBJ2-3; TRBD2 agrees at 11 bases. Trimming cost V 8 bases and J 6 bases; bases outside gene matches: 7. The CDR3 extends over 14 amino acids. Germline assignment: CDR1 SEHNR and CDR2 FQNEAQ (reference sequence). The CDR3 loop reads CASRLAGPRDTQYF. CDR3 nucleotides: TGTGCCAGCCGACTAGCGGGGCCCCGCGATACGCAGTATTTT.

The chain recombines TRBV7-9 with TRBJ1-2; no clear D. The CDR3 runs 12 residues. The germline gives CDR1 SEHNR, CDR2 FQNEAQ (reference sequence). Trimming took 5 bases from V and 3 from J, leaving 7 bases between them. The CDR3 coding sequence is TGTGCCAGCAGCCGCGGGGACTATGGCTACACCTTC. This encodes CASSRGDYGYTF.

The chain carries TRBV6-4 and TRBJ1-5, with D unclear. Germline V gives CDR1 MRHNA, CDR2 SNTAGT. Trimming took off 6 bases at V and 4 bases at J, with 4 bases between the two ends. There are 11 residues in the CDR3. The CDR3: CASRTNQPQHF. Written as DNA, the CDR3 is TGTGCCAGCAGGACGAATCAGCCCCAGCATTTT.

The gene calls are TRBV7-8 and TRBJ1-2; D might be TRBD1 (6 bases). Looked up from germline, CDR1 is SGHVS and CDR2 is FQNEAQ. V shed 1 base and J shed 8 bases, with 11 bases lying between them. This CDR3 region has 13 residues. CDR3 DNA sequence: TGTGCCAGCAGCTTAGAGATCAGGGGAGGCTACACCTTC. Its translation is CASSLEIRGGYTF. The variable domain in full, with the rest retrieved from reference TRBV7-8 and TRBJ1-2, is GAGVSQSPRYKVAKRGQDVALRCDPISGHVSLFWYQQALGQGPEFLTYFQNEAQLDKSGLPSDRFFAERPEGSVSTLKIQRTQQEDSAVYLCASSLEIRGGYTFGSGTRLTVV.

The V call is TRBV7-2, the J call TRBJ2-1, with D perhaps assigned TRBD1 or TRBD2 (5 bases each). Germline CDR1 SGHTA, CDR2 FQGNSA. The V end lost 4 bases, the J end lost 7 bases, and 17 bases lay between the germline ends. This CDR3 is built from 15 residues. CDR3 DNA sequence: TGTGCCAGCAGCTCCCAACCCTCCGGGACGAATGAGCAGTTCTTC. Protein: CASSSQPSGTNEQFF. Together with reference TRBV7-2 and TRBJ2-1, the CDR3 gives the full variable domain: GAGVSQSPSNKVTEKGKDVELRCDPISGHTALYWYRQSLGQGLEFLIYFQGNSAPDKSGLPSDRFSAERTGGSVSTLTIQRTQQEDSAVYLCASSSQPSGTNEQFFGPGTRLTVL.